The 17 T cell receptor beta chains below were found in one sample sequenced in a study of human T cells and chemical hapten exposure (dated by TCRdb to about 2021). The time point label, as the study defines it: pre-sensitization, week 0. The sample's treatment or condition label is to be understood as: therapeutic diphenylcyclopropenone sensitization with weekly scalp DPC. The protocol used for the library was RACE. The run used a NextSeq 500. The raw public data were reprocessed by TCRdb itself: fastp quality trimming at Q25, MiXCR clonotype calling, in-frame beta chains only. Every entry covers one CDR3 protein and lists the most common genes and DNA from its rows. The sample table records under 400,000 distinct CDR3 sequences; more than 4.5% of these occur just once. The ten largest make up just over 2.5% of the sample. Sequences were derived from whole blood, sampled in connection with sensitization to the hapten diphenylcyclopropenone (DPC). The receptors originated from a woman between 50 and 59 years old with alopecia areata. Some clones in this sample may be carry-over from other donors' samples.

This clonotype was seen more than once but under ten times. The chain couples TRBV12-3 or TRBV12-4 to TRBJ1-2; possible D gene TRBD1, 5 bases. V was clipped by 1 base and J by 7 bases, with 10 bases between them. The CDR3 length is 13 residues. The DNA of the CDR3 is TGTGCCAGCAGTTTAGTAAGGGGATCTGGCTACACCTTC. Residues: CASSLVRGSGYTF.

This clonotype was detected many times. The V gene is TRBV20-1, the J gene TRBJ2-3; 12 nucleotides match TRBD1. This CDR3 region has 15 residues. Germline V gene data show CDR1 as DFQATT and CDR2 as SNEGSKA (reference sequence). The V segment lost 6 bases and the J segment 2 bases; nucleotides outside the gene matches: 6. The CDR3 sequence is CSARGTGGLTDTQYF. Here the CDR3 DNA reads TGCAGTGCCCGAGGGACAGGGGGCCTCACAGATACGCAGTATTTT.

This clonotype was detected many times. The chain uses TRBV11-2 and TRBJ2-7; D gene ambiguous. The CDR3 is 13 amino acids. Trimming removed 4 bases from V and 3 bases from J, with 10 bases in between. The germline V gene has CDR1 SGHAT and CDR2 FQNNGV. The CDR3 bases are TGTGCCAGCAGCTCGGACCCTCACTACGAGCAGTACTTC. Encoded protein: CASSSDPHYEQYF.

Many counts were recorded for this clonotype. The V and J genes are TRBV6-6 and TRBJ2-1; tentative D call: TRBD2 (5 bases). The CDR3 loop spans 12 amino acids. Germline V CDR1 and CDR2: MNHNY, SVGAGI (reference sequence). V was cut by 7 bases and J by 10 bases, with 14 bases left in between. The CDR3 DNA follows: TGTGCCAGCAAGCGGCTCCTCGGGGAGCAGTTCTTC. Amino acid sequence: CASKRLLGEQFF.

This chain joins TRBV13 and TRBJ2-7; 8 nucleotides align to TRBD1. The CDR3 length is 12 residues. CDR1 and CDR2 (germline): PRHDT, FYEKMQ (reference sequence). V gave up 8 bases and J gave up 7 bases; unmatched junction bases: 7. The CDR3 DNA follows: TGTGCCAGCTCCACACAGGGGGTGGAGCAGTACTTC. Its protein is CASSTQGVEQYF.

CDR3 loop: CSARAGGEKLFF. CDR3 DNA sequence: TGCAGTGCTAGGGCCGGGGGCGAAAAACTGTTTTTT. The chain links TRBV20-1 to TRBJ1-4; a possible D gene is TRBD1 (6 bases). V was shortened by 3 bases and J by 8 bases, with 10 bases between the two germline ends. The CDR3 loop spans 12 amino acids. CDR1 is DFQATT, CDR2 SNEGSKA, per germline (reference sequence).

The chain has TRBV20-1 and TRBJ1-5; 12 nucleotides match TRBD1. The germline V gene encodes CDR1 DFQATT and CDR2 SNEGSKA (reference sequence). The junction had 6 bases not matched to a gene; V was cut back by 2 bases and J by 7 bases. The CDR3 runs to 15 residues. The DNA of the CDR3 is TGCAGTGCTAGAAAGGGACAGGGGGCTCAACAGCCCCAGCATTTT. Residues: CSARKGQGAQQPQHF.

This clonotype has ten or more counts. The chain recombines TRBV20-1 with TRBJ2-1; D is unresolved. With 6 bases removed from V and 10 bases from J, the gap between germline ends came to 10 bases. Germline CDR1 reads DFQATT; CDR2 reads SNEGSKA (reference sequence). The CDR3 consists of 10 residues. The CDR3 coding sequence is TGCAGTGCGTATAACAGAGAGCAGTTCTTC. It specifies CSAYNREQFF.

The chain couples TRBV12-3 or TRBV12-4 to TRBJ1-5; D is unclear. Trimming pared 7 bases from V and 4 bases from J, leaving 14 bases between. CDR3 length: 14 residues. CDR3 DNA: TGTGCCAGCATGGGCACCGGGGTGAATCAGCCCCAGCATTTT. This gives the protein CASMGTGVNQPQHF.

This clonotype was counted many times. V and J are TRBV5-1 and TRBJ1-1, with D possibly being TRBD1 (6 bases). Germline-derived CDR1 and CDR2 are SGHRS and YFSETQ. The CDR3 has 15 residues. Trimming left V 4 bases short and J 4 bases short, with 17 bases between. The CDR3 spells CASSPQGGLGTEAFF. The CDR3 DNA follows: TGCGCCAGCAGCCCACAGGGCGGGTTGGGCACTGAAGCTTTCTTT. Supplemented by reference TRBV5-1 and TRBJ1-1, the full variable domain reads KAGVTQTPRYLIKTRGQQVTLSCSPISGHRSVSWYQQTPGQGLQFLFEYFSETQRNKGNFPGRFSGRQFSNSRSEMNVSTLELGDSALYLCASSPQGGLGTEAFFGQGTRLTVV.

In its sample, this clonotype was seen many times. The chain uses TRBV18 and TRBJ1-5, with TRBD1 as a possible D gene (5 bases). V was trimmed by 4 bases and J by 2 bases, leaving 12 bases between them. The CDR3 consists of 15 residues. Germline values: CDR1 KGHSH, CDR2 LQKENI. CDR3 coding DNA: TGTGCCAGCTCACTAGGGGCGGCAGGCAATCAGCCCCAGCATTTT. It translates to CASSLGAAGNQPQHF.

There are a few counts of this clonotype. The rearrangement joins TRBV7-8 to TRBJ2-5; maybe TRBD2 (6 bases). The V end was cut by 11 bases, the J end by 3 bases, with 10 bases between. This CDR3 is built from 11 residues. Germline-derived CDR1 and CDR2 are SGHVS and FQNEAQ. The CDR3 region has the DNA TGTGCCGGCGGGGTGGAAGAGACCCAGTACTTC. Translation gives CAGGVEETQYF.

At least ten counts were recorded for this clonotype. CDR3 region: CASSDGPPNTGELFF. CDR3 coding DNA: TGTGCCAGCAGTGACGGCCCCCCGAACACCGGGGAGCTGTTTTTT. The rearrangement links TRBV2 to TRBJ2-2; D is ambiguous. Germline V gene lookup returns CDR1 SNHLY and CDR2 FYNNEI. The CDR3 is 15 residues long. V was clipped by 3 bases and J by 0 bases, with 8 bases between them.

The J gene is TRBJ2-7, the V gene TRBV5-6; D unresolved. The CDR3 contains 17 residues. V lost 6 bases and J 1 base, leaving 23 bases between the germline ends. CDR1 and CDR2 (germline): SGHDT, YYEEEE. The CDR3 protein is CASTTSRWERKSYEQYF. CDR3 coding DNA: TGTGCCAGCACCACGTCGAGGTGGGAACGAAAGTCCTACGAGCAGTACTTC.

This clonotype showed up many times. The rearrangement uses TRBV7-6 and TRBJ2-3; 8 bases align to TRBD2. Germline CDR1 SGHVS, CDR2 FNYEAQ. The CDR3 runs 15 residues. Unmatched junction bases numbered 6, after V lost 5 bases and J lost 2 bases. The CDR3 loop is CASSTWTSPTDTQYF. Written as DNA, the CDR3 is TGTGCCAGCAGCACCTGGACTAGCCCCACAGATACGCAGTATTTT.

In this sample, this clonotype turned up many times. The CDR3 protein is CSALRDSLNYGYTF. CDR3 bases: TGCAGTGCCCTGAGGGACAGCCTCAACTATGGCTACACCTTC. V and J are TRBV20-1 and TRBJ1-2, with TRBD1 identical over 7 bases. The junction had 9 bases not matched to a gene; V was cut back by 6 bases and J by 2 bases. Germline V gene sequence: CDR1 DFQATT, CDR2 SNEGSKA (reference sequence). The CDR3 consists of 14 residues.

At least ten counts were recorded for this clonotype. The rearrangement joins TRBV12-3 or TRBV12-4 to TRBJ1-5, with 8 bases aligning to TRBD1. The CDR3 sequence is 14 residues long. V lost 5 bases to trimming and J lost 9 bases; unmatched junction nucleotides: 9. In nucleotides, the CDR3 is TGTGCCAGCAGTGGACAGGGCGGGTTTGTGCCCCAGCATTTT. Protein sequence: CASSGQGGFVPQHF.